This TCR beta chain is from a study of CD8 T cells in Susac syndrome. The CDR3 is made up of 16 amino acids. The V end lost 2 bases, the J end lost 1 base, and 15 bases lay between the germline ends. CDR1 is SEHNR, CDR2 FQNEAQ, per germline (reference sequence). As for this clonotype: Its antigen remains unknown.

The RNA input was 0.5 to 1 ug, and it was reverse transcribed with random hexamers. TCRdb processed the immunoSEQ multiplex PCR reads anew with MiXCR; each CDR3 protein has one entry. The data show tens of thousands of distinct CDR3 sequences, with roughly 94% seen just once and roughly 0.5% held by the top ten. CD8+ and CD4+ T cells were negatively isolated; TEMRA cells were FACS-enriched. Study-wide points: The number of Susac-specific public clones found was some 17 in total CD8+ repertoires and 4 to 6 in CD8+ TEMRA repertoires.

The genes are TRBV7-9 and TRBJ2-7, with a tentative D call TRBD1 (6 bases). The source material was CD8+ T cells from PBMCs. This sequence originates from a human donor with Susac syndrome. CDR3: CASSLRDKGRSYEQYF. The CDR3 DNA follows: TGTGCCAGCAGCTTAAGGGACAAGGGGCGGTCCTACGAGCAGTACTTC.